This entry features one T cell receptor (beta chain) sequence. The data were taken from a study of blood T cell repertoires in COVID-19. Trimming took 0 bases from V and 11 from J; bases not matched to a gene: 6. This CDR3 spans 14 amino acids. CDR1 is MGHRA, CDR2 YSYEKL, per germline. Data came from immunoSEQ multiplex PCR; TCRdb stores just in-frame clones and leaves some out. The sample lists 200,000 to 250,000 clones, around four fifths occurring once. The TCR originated in a man aged 25 to 40 with active or convalescent COVID-19. The specimen sequenced was peripheral blood. The genes are TRBV4-1 and TRBJ1-5, with 8 bases matching TRBD1. The CDR3 nucleotides read TGCGCCAGCAGCCAAGAGCCCAGGGGGCGAGCCCAGCATTTT. It translates to CASSQEPRGRAQHF.